The source of this T cell receptor (beta chain) is a study of T cells after yellow fever vaccination. Findings of the study overall: Once the booster was given, most primary-vaccination clones reappeared, at approximately 97% for CD4 and roughly 85% for CD8. Weaker, the secondary response had a peak occurring faster, on day 5 versus 15.

This clonotype was detected a few times. Antigen: not known. From the 5' RACE reads, TCRdb called clonotypes with MiXCR, one entry per CDR3 protein. Among around 230,000 distinct CDR3 sequences listed, roughly 6.8% were seen once. Germline V lookup: CDR1 SEHNR, CDR2 FQNEAQ (reference sequence). This CDR3 is built from 14 residues. Trimming removed 3 bases from V and 4 bases from J, with 9 bases in between. This chain links TRBV7-9 with TRBJ2-2, with D unclear. This clonotype originated in a man between 25 and 39 years old who received the YFV17D yellow fever vaccine. Here the sequenced sample was CD4+ T cells sorted from PBMCs, taken on the day of the yellow fever booster vaccination. The CDR3 DNA is TGTGCCAGCAGCTTTAGCAGTCTCACCGGGGAGCTGTTTTTT. Amino acid sequence: CASSFSSLTGELFF. Together with reference TRBV7-9 and TRBJ2-2, the CDR3 gives the full variable domain: DTGVSQNPRHKITKRGQNVTFRCDPISEHNRLYWYRQTLGQGPEFLTYFQNEAQLEKSRLLSDRFSAERPKGSFSTLEIQRTEQGDSAMYLCASSFSSLTGELFFGEGSRLTVL.